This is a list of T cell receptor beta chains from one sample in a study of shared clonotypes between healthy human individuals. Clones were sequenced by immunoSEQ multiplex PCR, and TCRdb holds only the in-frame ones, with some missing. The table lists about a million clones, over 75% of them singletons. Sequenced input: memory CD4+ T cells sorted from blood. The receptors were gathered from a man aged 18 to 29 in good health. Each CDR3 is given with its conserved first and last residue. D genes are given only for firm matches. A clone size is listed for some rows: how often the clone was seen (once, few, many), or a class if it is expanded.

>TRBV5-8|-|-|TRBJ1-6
TGTGCCAGCAGCTTCCGAGGGGACGTTTCACCCCTCCACTTT
CASSFRGDVSPLHF
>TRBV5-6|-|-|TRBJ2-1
TGTGCCAGCAGCTTGGTAGCTAGCAGCTACTACAATGAGCAGTTCTTC
CASSLVASSYYNEQFF
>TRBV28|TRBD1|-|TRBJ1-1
TGTGCCAGCCGAATCCTACAGGGACAGGGTATGAACACTGAAGCTTTCTTT
CASRILQGQGMNTEAFF
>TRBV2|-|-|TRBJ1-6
TGTGCCAGCAATTTAGACGGGCTTTCGGATTCACCCCTCCACTTT
CASNLDGLSDSPLHF
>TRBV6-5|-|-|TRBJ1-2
TGTGCCAGCAGTTCCCTTCTAGGGGGGGACTATGGCTACACCTTC
CASSSLLGGDYGYTF
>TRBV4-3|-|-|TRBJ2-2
TGCGCCAGCAGCCAAGGTGGGGATATCGGGGAGCTGTTTTTT
CASSQGGDIGELFF
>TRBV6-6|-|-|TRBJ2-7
TGTGCCAGCGGCAACATAGCTTCGGACTACGAGCAGTACTTC
CASGNIASDYEQYF
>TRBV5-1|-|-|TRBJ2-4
TGCGCCAGCAGCTTGGGGGCAGAGTACGACATTCAGTACTTC
CASSLGAEYDIQYF
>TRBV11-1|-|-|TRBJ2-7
TGTGCCAGCAGCTTAGATGTCTGGGGCGAGCAGTACTTC
CASSLDVWGEQYF
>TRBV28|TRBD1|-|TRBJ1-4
TGTGCCAGCAGTATCGGGACAGATAATGAAAAACTGTTTTTT
CASSIGTDNEKLFF
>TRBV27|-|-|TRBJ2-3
TGTGCCAGCAGTTTATCTGTTGTGTGGGCGTTCACAGATACGCAGTATTTT
CASSLSVVWAFTDTQYF
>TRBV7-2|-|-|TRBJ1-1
TGTGCCAGCAGCCCGTCTACGGGTCGTGGGGCTTTCTTT
CASSPSTGRGAFF
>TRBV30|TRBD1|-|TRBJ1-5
TGTGCCTGTGTTCACAGGGGGGGCAATCAGCCCCAGCATTTT
CACVHRGGNQPQHF
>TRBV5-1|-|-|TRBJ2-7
TGCGCCAGCAGCTTGGCCGGGGAACAGACGGGAGAGCAGTACTTC
CASSLAGEQTGEQYF
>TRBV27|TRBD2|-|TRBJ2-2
TGTGCCTCCCTGGGGAGGGACACCGGGGAGCTGTTTTTT
CASLGRDTGELFF
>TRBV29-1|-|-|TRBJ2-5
TGCAGCGTGGCCCCGTTACTGCAAGAGACCCAGTACTTC
CSVAPLLQETQYF
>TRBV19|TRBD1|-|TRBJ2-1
TGTGCCAGTAGTACACAGGGGATGGGCGGTGAGCAGTTCTTC
CASSTQGMGGEQFF
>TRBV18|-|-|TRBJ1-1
TGTGCCAGCTCACCTCTAAAATCGGGCGGAGAAGCTTTCTTT
CASSPLKSGGEAFF
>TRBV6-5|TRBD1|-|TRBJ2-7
TGTGCCAGCAGTTCGAAGACAGGGGGTTCCTACGAGCAGTACTTC
CASSSKTGGSYEQYF
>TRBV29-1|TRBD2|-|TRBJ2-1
TGCAGCGTTGAAGGGCGACTAGCTGGCAATGAGCAGTTCTTC
CSVEGRLAGNEQFF
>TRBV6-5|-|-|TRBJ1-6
TGTGCCAGCAGTTACGGTGAACGGCTTAATTCACCCCTCCACTTT
CASSYGERLNSPLHF
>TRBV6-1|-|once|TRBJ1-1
TGTGCCAGCAAAATACAGTTGAACACTGAAGCTTTCTTT
CASKIQLNTEAFF
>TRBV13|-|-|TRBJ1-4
TGTGCCAGCAGCTCATCAGGACATACAGGGTTGGCTAATGAAAAACTGTTTTTT
CASSSSGHTGLANEKLFF
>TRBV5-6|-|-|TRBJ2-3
TGTGAAAGGGGCTTATGGGTCACAGGTACGCAGTATTTT
CERGLWVTGTQYF
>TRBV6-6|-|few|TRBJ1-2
TGTGCCGCGTGGCTACTTAACTATGGCTACACCTTC
CAAWLLNYGYTF
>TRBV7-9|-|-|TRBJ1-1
TGTGCCAGCAGCTTATCAGGTGGGGTTAAGACTGAAGCTTTCTTT
CASSLSGGVKTEAFF
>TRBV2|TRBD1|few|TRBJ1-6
TGTGCCAGCGTTAGACAGGGAAGAGTGCGCCTCCACTTT
CASVRQGRVRLHF
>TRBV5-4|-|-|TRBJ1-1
TGTGCCAGCAGGACCGGACAGCAGAACACTGAAGCTTTCTTT
CASRTGQQNTEAFF
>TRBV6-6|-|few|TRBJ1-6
TGTGCCAGCAGTTACAGGGTGGGTTCACCCCTCCACTTT
CASSYRVGSPLHF
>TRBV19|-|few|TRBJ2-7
TGTGCCAGTAGTATAGCTGGGGGGAAAGGCCCATACGAGCAGTACTTC
CASSIAGGKGPYEQYF
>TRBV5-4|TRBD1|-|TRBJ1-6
TGTGCCAGCAGCTTAGGACAGGGAGATTCACCCCTCCACTTT
CASSLGQGDSPLHF
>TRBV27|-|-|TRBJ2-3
TGTGCCAGCAGTACGGGCTCCAGGGGCCCAGATACGCAGTATTTT
CASSTGSRGPDTQYF
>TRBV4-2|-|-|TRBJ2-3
TGTGCCAGCAGCCAGGATAGCGCTCGAGATACGCAGTATTTT
CASSQDSARDTQYF
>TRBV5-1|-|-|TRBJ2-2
TGCGCCAGCCTGCAGGATAACACCGGGGAGCTGTTTTTT
CASLQDNTGELFF
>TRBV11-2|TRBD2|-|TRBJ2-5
TGTGCCAGCAGCTCACTAGCGGGGAGCCAAGAGACCCAGTACTTC
CASSSLAGSQETQYF
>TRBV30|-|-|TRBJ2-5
TGTGCCTGGAGTGGTGGGGAGACCCAGTACTTC
CAWSGGETQYF
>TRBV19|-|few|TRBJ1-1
TGTGCCAGTAGTGCGACACCAGGCACAGGGAACACTGAAGCTTTCTTT
CASSATPGTGNTEAFF
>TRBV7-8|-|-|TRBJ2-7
TGTGCCAGCAGCTTATTCGGCGGGGAAGTCTACGAGCAGTACTTC
CASSLFGGEVYEQYF
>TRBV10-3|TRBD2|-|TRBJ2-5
TGTGCCATCCGGGAGGCTAGCGGGACGGAGACCCAGTACTTC
CAIREASGTETQYF
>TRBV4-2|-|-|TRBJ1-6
TGTGCCAGCAGCCAAGATGTCGTCCTCGGACCCCTCCACTTT
CASSQDVVLGPLHF
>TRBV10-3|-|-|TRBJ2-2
TGTGCCATCAGTGGGGGTTTGGGCCTCACCGGGGAGCTGTTTTTT
CAISGGLGLTGELFF
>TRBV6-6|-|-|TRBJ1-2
TGTGCCAGCAGCTACAGGGACGGCTACACCTTC
CASSYRDGYTF
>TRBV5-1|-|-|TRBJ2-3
TGCGCCAGCAGCTTGAGGAGAGATACGCAGTATTTT
CASSLRRDTQYF
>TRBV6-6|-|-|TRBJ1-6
TGTGCCGTCGGGGGTAGCTCCTATAATTCACCCCTCCACTTT
CAVGGSSYNSPLHF
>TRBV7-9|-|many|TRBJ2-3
TGTGCCAGCAGGCCGACAGTTACAGATACGCAGTATTTT
CASRPTVTDTQYF